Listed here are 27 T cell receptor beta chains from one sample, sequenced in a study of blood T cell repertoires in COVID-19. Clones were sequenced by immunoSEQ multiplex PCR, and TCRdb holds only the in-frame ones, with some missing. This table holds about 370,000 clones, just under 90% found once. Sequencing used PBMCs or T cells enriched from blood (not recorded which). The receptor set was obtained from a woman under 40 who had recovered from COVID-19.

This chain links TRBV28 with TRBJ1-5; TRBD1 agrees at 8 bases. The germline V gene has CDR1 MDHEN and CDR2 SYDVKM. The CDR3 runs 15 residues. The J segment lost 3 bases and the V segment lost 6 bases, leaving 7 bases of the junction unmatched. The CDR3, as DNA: TGTGCCAGCAGGCTTCGGACAGGGCTCAATCAGCCCCAGCATTTT. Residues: CASRLRTGLNQPQHF. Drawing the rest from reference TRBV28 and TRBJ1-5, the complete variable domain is DVKVTQSSRYLVKRTGEKVFLECVQDMDHENMFWYRQDPGLGLRLIYFSYDVKMKEKGDIPEGYSVSREKKERFSLILESASTNQTSMYLCASRLRTGLNQPQHFGDGTRLSIL.

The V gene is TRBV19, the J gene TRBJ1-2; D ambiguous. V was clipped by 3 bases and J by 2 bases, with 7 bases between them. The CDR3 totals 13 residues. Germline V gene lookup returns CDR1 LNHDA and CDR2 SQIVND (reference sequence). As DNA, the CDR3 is TGTGCCAGTAGTATTAGACTGAACTATGGCTACACCTTC. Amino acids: CASSIRLNYGYTF.

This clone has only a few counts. CDR3: CASSETPNTEAFF. For the CDR3, the DNA is TGTGCCAGCAGCGAGACACCAAACACTGAAGCTTTCTTT. The rearrangement uses TRBV5-5 and TRBJ1-1; the D is unclear. From germline, CDR1 is SGHKS and CDR2 YYEKEE (reference sequence). The CDR3 has 13 amino acids. The V and J ends lost 4 bases and 2 bases respectively, with 9 bases between them.

CDR3 bases: TGCGCCAGCAGCCCGGAGCTAGCGGGGGGCAATGAGCAGTTCTTC. It codes for CASSPELAGGNEQFF. The V call is TRBV5-1, the J call TRBJ2-1, with 11 bases that match TRBD2. The CDR3 spans 15 residues. Germline lookup yields CDR1 SGHRS and CDR2 YFSETQ. J gave up 6 bases and V 4 bases, and 6 bases lay outside the gene matches.

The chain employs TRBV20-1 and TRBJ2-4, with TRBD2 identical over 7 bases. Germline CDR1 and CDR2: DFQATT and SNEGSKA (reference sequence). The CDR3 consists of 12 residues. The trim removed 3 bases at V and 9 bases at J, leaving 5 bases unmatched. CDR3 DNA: TGCAGTGCTAGTGCTCTAGCGGCCATTCAGTACTTC. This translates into CSASALAAIQYF.

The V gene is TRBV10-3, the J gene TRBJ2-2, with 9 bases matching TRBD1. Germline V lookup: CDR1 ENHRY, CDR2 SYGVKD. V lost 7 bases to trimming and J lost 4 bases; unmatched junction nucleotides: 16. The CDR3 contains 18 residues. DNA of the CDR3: TGTGCCATCACCGCCCTTATTCCCGGGACAGGGAGCACCGGGGAGCTGTTTTTT. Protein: CAITALIPGTGSTGELFF.

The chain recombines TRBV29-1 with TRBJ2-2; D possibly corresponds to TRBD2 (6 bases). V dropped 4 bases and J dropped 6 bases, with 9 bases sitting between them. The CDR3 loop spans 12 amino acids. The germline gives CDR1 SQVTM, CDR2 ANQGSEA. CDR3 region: CSVVGGAGELFF. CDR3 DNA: TGCAGCGTTGTGGGGGGAGCCGGGGAGCTGTTTTTT.

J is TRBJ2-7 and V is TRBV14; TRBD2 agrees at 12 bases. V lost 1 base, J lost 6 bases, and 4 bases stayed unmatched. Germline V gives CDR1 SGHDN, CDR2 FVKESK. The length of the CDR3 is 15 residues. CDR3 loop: CASSQGTSGALEQYF. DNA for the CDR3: TGTGCCAGCAGCCAAGGGACTAGCGGGGCTCTCGAGCAGTACTTC.

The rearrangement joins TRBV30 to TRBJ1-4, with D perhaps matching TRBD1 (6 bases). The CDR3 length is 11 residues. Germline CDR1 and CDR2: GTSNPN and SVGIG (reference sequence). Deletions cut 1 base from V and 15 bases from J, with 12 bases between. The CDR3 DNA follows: TGTGCCTGGAGTGCAGGGGTTATGGTGTTTTTT. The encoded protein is CAWSAGVMVFF.

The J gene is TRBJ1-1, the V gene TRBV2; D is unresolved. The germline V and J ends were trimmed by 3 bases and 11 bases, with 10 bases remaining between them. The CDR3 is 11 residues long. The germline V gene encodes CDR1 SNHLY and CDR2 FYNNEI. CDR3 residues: CASSEDSRAFF. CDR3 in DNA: TGTGCCAGCAGTGAGGACTCGAGGGCTTTCTTT.

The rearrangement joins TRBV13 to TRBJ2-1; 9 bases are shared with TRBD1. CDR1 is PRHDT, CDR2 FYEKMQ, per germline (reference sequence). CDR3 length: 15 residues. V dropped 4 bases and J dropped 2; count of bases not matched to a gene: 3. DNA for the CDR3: TGTGCCAGCAGCTCGGACAGGGGCCCCTACAATGAGCAGTTCTTC. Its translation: CASSSDRGPYNEQFF.

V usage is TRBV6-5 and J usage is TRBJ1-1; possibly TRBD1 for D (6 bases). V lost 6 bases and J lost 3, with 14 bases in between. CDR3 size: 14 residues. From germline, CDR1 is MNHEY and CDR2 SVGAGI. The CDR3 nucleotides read TGTGCCAGCAGCCTGGGGGGGCGTGACACTGAAGCTTTCTTT. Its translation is CASSLGGRDTEAFF.

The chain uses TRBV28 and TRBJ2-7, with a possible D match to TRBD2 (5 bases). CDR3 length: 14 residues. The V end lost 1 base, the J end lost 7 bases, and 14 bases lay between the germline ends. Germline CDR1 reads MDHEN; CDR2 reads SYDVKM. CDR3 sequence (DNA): TGTGCCAGCAGTTTATCTTCTAGCTCGCGGGAGCAGTACTTC. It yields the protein CASSLSSSSREQYF.

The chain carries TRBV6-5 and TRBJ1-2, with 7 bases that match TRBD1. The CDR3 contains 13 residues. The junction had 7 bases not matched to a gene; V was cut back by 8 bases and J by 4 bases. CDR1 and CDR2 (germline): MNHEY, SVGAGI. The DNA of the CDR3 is TGTGCCAGCGGAGAGACAGGGACCTATGGCTACACCTTC. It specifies CASGETGTYGYTF.

CDR3 nucleotide sequence: TGTGCCTGGAGTGTAGGGCTAGAGGGCAATGAGCAGTTCTTC. It codes for CAWSVGLEGNEQFF. J is TRBJ2-1 and V is TRBV30; a possible D gene is TRBD2 (5 bases). Per the germline V gene, CDR1 is GTSNPN and CDR2 is SVGIG (reference sequence). Trimming shortened V by 0 bases and J by 6 bases, and 12 bases separated the two germline ends. This CDR3 has 14 amino acids.

CDR3 DNA: TGTGCCAGCAGCAAAGAATGCAAGGGGCGCTCTGGAAACACCATATATTTT. This translates into CASSKECKGRSGNTIYF. V and J are TRBV21-1 and TRBJ1-3; the DNA was not used to check the table's D call, TRBD1. TRBV21-1 is tagged as a pseudogene. This CDR3 spans 17 amino acids.

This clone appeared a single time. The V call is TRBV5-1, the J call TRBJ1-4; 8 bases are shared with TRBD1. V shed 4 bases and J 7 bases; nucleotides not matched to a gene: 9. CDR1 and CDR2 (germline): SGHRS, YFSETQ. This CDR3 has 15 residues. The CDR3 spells CASSQETGVGEKLFF. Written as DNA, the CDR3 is TGCGCCAGCAGCCAGGAGACAGGGGTCGGTGAAAAACTGTTTTTT. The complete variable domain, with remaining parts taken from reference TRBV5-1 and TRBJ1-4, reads KAGVTQTPRYLIKTRGQQVTLSCSPISGHRSVSWYQQTPGQGLQFLFEYFSETQRNKGNFPGRFSGRQFSNSRSEMNVSTLELGDSALYLCASSQETGVGEKLFFGSGTQLSVL.

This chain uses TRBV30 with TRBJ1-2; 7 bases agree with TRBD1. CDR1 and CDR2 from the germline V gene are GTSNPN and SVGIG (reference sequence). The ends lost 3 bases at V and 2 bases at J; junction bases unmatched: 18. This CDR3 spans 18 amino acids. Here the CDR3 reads CAWRGQRFLGPNNYGYTF. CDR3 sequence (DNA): TGTGCCTGGAGGGGACAGAGGTTTCTGGGACCCAACAACTATGGCTACACCTTC.

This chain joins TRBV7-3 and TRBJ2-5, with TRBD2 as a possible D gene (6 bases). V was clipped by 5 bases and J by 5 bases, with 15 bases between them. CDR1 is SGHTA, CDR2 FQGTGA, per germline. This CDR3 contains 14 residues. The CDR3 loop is CASSPLGGGETQYF. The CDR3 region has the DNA TGTGCCAGCAGCCCCCTCGGGGGAGGCGAGACCCAGTACTTC. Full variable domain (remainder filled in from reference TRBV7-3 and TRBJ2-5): GAGVSQTPSNKVTEKGKYVELRCDPISGHTALYWYRQSLGQGPEFLIYFQGTGAADDSGLPNDRFFAVRPEGSVSTLKIQRTERGDSAVYLCASSPLGGGETQYFGPGTRLLVL.

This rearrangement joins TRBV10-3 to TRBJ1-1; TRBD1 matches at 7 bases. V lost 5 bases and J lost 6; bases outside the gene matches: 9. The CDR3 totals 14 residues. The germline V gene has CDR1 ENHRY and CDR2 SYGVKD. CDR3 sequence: CAISQSTGTAEAFF. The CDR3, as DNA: TGTGCCATCAGTCAATCGACCGGGACAGCTGAAGCTTTCTTT.

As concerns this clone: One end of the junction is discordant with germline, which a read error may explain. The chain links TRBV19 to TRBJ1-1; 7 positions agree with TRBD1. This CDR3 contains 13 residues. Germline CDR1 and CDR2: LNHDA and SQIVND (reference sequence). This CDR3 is CASSMNSMTGKNF. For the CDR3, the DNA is TGTGCCAGTAGTATGAACTCAATGACAGGGAAGAATTTT.

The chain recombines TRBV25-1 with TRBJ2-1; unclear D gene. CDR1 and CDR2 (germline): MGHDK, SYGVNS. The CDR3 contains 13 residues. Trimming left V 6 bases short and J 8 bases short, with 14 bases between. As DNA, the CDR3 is TGTGCCAGCAGCGAAAGCAACCAGGATGAGCAGTTCTTC. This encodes CASSESNQDEQFF.

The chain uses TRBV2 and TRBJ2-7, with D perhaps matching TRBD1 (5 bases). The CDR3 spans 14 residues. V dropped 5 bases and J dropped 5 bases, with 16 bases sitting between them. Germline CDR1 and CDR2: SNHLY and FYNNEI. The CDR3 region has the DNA TGTGCCAGCAGTCGGGCAGGGCCGTACGACGAGCAGTACTTC. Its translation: CASSRAGPYDEQYF.

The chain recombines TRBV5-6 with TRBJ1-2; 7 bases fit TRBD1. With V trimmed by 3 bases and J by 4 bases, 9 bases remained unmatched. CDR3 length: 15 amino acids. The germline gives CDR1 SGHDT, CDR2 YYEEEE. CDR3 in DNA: TGTGCCAGCAGCTCCAACCTGGGACAGTTCTATGGCTACACCTTC. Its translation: CASSSNLGQFYGYTF.

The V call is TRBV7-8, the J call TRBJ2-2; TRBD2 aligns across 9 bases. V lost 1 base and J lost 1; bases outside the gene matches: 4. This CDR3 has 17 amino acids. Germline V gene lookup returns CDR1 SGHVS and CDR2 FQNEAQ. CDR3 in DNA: TGTGCCAGCAGCTTAGTGCTAGCGGGGCAGAACACCGGGGAGCTGTTTTTT. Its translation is CASSLVLAGQNTGELFF. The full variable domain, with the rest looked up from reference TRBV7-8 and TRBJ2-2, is GAGVSQSPRYKVAKRGQDVALRCDPISGHVSLFWYQQALGQGPEFLTYFQNEAQLDKSGLPSDRFFAERPEGSVSTLKIQRTQQEDSAVYLCASSLVLAGQNTGELFFGEGSRLTVL.

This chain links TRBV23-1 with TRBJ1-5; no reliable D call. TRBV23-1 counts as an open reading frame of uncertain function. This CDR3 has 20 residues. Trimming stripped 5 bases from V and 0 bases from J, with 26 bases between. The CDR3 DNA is TGCGCCAGCAGTAGACTGATCTTCCCCCGGTCGGGTTATAGCAATCAGCCCCAGCATTTT. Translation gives CASSRLIFPRSGYSNQPQHF.

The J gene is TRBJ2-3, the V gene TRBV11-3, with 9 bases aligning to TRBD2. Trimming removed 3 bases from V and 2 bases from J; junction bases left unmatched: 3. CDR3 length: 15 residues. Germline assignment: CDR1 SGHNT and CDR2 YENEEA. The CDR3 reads CASSFSGGYTDTQYF. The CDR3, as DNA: TGTGCCAGCAGCTTTAGCGGGGGTTACACAGATACGCAGTATTTT.